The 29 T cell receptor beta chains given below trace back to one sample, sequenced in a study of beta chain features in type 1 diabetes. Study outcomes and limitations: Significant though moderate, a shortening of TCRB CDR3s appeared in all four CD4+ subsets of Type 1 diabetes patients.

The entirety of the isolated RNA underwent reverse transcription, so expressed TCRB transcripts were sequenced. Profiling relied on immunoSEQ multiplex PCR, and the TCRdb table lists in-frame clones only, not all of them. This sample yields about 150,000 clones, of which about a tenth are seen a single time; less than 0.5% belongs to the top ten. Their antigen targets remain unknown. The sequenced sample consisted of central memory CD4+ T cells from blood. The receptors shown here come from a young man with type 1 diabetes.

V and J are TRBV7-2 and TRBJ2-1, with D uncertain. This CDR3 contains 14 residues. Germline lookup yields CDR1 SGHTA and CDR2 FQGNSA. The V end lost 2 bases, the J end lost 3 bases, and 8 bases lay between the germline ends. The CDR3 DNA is TGTGCCAGCAGCTTATACCAGGACTACAATGAGCAGTTCTTC. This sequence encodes CASSLYQDYNEQFF.

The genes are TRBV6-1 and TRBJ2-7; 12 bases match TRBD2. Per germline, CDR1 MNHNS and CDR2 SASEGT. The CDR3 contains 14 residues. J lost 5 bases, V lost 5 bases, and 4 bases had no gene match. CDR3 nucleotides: TGTGCCAGCAGTAACGGACTAGCGGGACACGAGCAGTACTTC. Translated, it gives CASSNGLAGHEQYF.

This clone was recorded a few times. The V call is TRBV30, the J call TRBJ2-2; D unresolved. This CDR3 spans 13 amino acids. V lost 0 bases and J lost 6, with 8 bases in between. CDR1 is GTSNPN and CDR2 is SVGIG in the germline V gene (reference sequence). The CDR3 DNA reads TGTGCCTGGAGTGTACAACCCCCCGGGGAGCTGTTTTTT. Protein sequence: CAWSVQPPGELFF.

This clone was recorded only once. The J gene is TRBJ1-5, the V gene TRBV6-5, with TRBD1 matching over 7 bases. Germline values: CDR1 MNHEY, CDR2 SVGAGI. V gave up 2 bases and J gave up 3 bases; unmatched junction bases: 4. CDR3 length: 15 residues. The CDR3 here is CASSYGRGFNQPQHF. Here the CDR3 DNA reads TGTGCCAGCAGTTACGGCAGGGGGTTCAATCAGCCCCAGCATTTT.

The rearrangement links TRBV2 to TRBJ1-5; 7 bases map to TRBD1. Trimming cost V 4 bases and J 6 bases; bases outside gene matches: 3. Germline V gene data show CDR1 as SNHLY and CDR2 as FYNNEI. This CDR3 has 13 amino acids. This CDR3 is CASSGQGGQPQHF. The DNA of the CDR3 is TGTGCCAGCAGTGGACAGGGCGGTCAGCCCCAGCATTTT.

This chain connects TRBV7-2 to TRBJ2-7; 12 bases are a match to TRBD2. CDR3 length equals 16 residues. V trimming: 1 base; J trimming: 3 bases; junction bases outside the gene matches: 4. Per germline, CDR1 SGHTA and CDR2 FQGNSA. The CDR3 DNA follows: TGTGCCAGCAGCTTAGTCCCACTAGCGGGGGGCTACGAGCAGTACTTC. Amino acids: CASSLVPLAGGYEQYF.

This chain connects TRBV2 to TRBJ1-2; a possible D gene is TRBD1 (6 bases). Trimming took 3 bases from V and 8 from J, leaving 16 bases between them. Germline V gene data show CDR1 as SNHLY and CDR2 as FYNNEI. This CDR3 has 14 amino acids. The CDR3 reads CASSDGGRLGGYTF. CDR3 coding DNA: TGTGCCAGCAGTGATGGGGGCAGGCTTGGAGGCTACACCTTC.

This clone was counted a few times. For the CDR3, the DNA is TGTGCCAGCAGTTTATCCGCGCGAAAACAGTACGAGCAGTACTTC. Translation gives CASSLSARKQYEQYF. This sequence joins TRBV28 and TRBJ2-7; D uncertain. CDR3 size: 15 residues. Trimming shortened V by 1 base and J by 4 bases, and 14 bases separated the two germline ends. Germline V lookup: CDR1 MDHEN, CDR2 SYDVKM.

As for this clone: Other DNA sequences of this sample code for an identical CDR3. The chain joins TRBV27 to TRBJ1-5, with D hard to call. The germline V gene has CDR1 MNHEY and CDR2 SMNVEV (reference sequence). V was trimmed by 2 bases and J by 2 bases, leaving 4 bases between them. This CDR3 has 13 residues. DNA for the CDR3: TGTGCCAGCAGTTTACAGGGCAATCAGCCCCAGCATTTT. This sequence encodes CASSLQGNQPQHF.

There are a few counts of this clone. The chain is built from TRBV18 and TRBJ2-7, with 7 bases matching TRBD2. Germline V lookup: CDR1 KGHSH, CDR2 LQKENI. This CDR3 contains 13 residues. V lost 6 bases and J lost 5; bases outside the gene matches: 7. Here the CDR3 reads CASSPGLGNEQYF. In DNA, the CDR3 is TGTGCCAGCTCGCCTGGACTAGGGAACGAGCAGTACTTC.

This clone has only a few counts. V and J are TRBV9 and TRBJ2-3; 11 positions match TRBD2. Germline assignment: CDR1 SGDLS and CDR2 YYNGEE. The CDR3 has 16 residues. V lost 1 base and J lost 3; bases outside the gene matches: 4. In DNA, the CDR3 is TGTGCCAGCAGCGTACAAAGACTAGCGGGGACAGATACGCAGTATTTT. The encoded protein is CASSVQRLAGTDTQYF.

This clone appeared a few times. CDR3 residues: CASKYDTGELFF. The CDR3 DNA reads TGTGCCAGCAAATATGACACCGGGGAGCTGTTTTTT. This chain joins TRBV25-1 and TRBJ2-2; no firm D call. V was cut by 7 bases and J by 3 bases, with 6 bases left in between. The CDR3 sequence is 12 residues long. Germline-derived CDR1 and CDR2 are MGHDK and SYGVNS.

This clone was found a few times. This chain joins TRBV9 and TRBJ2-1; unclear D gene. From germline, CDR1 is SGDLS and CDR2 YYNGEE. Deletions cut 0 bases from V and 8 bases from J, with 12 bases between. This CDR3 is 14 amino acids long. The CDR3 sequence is CASSVGEASDEQFF. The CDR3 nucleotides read TGTGCCAGCAGCGTAGGAGAAGCAAGCGATGAGCAGTTCTTC.

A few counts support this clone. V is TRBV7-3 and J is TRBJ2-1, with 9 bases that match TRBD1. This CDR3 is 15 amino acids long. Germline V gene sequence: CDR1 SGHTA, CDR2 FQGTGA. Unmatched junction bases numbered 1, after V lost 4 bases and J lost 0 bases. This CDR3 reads CASSSDRGSYNEQFF. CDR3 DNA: TGTGCCAGCAGCTCGGACAGGGGCTCCTACAATGAGCAGTTCTTC.

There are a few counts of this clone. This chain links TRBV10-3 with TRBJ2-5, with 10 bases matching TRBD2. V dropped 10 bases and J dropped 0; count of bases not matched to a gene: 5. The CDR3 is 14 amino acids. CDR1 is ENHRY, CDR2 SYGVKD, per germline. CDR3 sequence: CATALAGHQETQYF. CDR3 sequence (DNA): TGTGCCACAGCACTAGCGGGGCACCAAGAGACCCAGTACTTC.

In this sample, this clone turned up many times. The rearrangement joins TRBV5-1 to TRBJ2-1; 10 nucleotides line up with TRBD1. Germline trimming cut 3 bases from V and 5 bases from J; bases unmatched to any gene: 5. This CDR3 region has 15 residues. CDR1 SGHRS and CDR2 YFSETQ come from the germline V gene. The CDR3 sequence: CASSYRTGGDNEQFF. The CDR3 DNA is TGCGCCAGCAGCTACCGGACAGGGGGGGACAATGAGCAGTTCTTC. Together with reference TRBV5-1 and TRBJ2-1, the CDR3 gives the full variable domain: KAGVTQTPRYLIKTRGQQVTLSCSPISGHRSVSWYQQTPGQGLQFLFEYFSETQRNKGNFPGRFSGRQFSNSRSEMNVSTLELGDSALYLCASSYRTGGDNEQFFGPGTRLTVL.

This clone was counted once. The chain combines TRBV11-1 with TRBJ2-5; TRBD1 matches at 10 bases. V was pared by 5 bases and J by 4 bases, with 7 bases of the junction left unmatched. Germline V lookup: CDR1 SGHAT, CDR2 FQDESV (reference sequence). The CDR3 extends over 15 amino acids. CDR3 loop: CASSPSGQGRETQYF. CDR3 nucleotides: TGTGCCAGCAGCCCATCGGGACAGGGGAGAGAGACCCAGTACTTC. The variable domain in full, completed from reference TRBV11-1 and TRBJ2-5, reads EAEVAQSPRYKITEKSQAVAFWCDPISGHATLYWYRQILGQGPELLVQFQDESVVDDSQLPKDRFSAERLKGVDSTLKIQPAELGDSAMYLCASSPSGQGRETQYFGPGTRLLVL.

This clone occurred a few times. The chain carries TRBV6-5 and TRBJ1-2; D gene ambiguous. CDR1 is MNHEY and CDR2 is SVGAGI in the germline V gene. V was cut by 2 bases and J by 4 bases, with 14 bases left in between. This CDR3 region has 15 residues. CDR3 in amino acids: CASSYSPHEGYGYTF. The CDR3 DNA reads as TGTGCCAGCAGTTACAGTCCCCACGAGGGCTATGGCTACACCTTC.

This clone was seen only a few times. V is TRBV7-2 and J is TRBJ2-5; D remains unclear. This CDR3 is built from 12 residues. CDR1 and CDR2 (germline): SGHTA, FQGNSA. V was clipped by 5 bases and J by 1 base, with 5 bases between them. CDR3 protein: CASSAFQETQYF. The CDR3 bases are TGTGCCAGCAGCGCGTTCCAAGAGACCCAGTACTTC.

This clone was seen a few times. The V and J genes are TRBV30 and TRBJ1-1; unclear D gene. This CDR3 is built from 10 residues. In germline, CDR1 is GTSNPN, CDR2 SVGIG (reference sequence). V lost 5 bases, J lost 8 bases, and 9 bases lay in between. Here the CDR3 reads CAWQRQEAFF. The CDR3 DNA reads TGTGCCTGGCAACGTCAGGAAGCTTTCTTT.

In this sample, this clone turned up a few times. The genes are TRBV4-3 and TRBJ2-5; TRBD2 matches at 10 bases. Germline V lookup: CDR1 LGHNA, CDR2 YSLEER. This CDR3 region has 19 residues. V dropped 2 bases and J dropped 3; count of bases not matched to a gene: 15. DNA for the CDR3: TGCGCCAGCAGCCAAAGGCCTCTAGCGGGAGTGAGGTTCGAAGAGACCCAGTACTTC. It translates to CASSQRPLAGVRFEETQYF.

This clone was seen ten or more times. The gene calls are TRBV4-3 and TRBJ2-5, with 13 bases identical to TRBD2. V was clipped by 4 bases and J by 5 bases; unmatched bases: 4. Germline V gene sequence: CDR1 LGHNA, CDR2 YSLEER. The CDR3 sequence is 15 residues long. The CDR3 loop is CASSLGTSGTETQYF. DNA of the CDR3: TGCGCCAGCAGCCTCGGGACTAGCGGGACGGAGACCCAGTACTTC.

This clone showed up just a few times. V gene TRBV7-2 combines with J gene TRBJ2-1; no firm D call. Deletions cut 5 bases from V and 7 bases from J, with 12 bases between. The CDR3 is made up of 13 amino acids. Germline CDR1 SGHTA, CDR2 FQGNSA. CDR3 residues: CASSPQSLNEQFF. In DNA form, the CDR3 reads TGTGCCAGCAGCCCACAGAGCTTGAATGAGCAGTTCTTC.

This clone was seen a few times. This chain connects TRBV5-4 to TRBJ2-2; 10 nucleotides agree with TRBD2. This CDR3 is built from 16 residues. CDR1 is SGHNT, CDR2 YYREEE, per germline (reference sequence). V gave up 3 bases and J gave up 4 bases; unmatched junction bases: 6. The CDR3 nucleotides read TGTGCCAGCAGCTCCTCCGGGACTAGCGTCACCGGGGAGCTGTTTTTT. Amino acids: CASSSSGTSVTGELFF.

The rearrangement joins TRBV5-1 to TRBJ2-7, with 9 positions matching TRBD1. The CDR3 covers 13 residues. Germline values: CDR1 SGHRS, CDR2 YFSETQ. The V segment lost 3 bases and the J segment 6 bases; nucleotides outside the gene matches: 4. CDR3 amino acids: CASSSQGAGEQYF. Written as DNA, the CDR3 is TGCGCCAGCAGCTCACAGGGGGCTGGCGAGCAGTACTTC.

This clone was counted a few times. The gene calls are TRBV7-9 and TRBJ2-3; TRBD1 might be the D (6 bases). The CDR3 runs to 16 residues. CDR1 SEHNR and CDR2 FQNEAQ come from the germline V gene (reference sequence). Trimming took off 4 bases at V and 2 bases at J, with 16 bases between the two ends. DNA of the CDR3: TGTGCCAGCAGCTCTAAAGACAGGTGGAACACAGATACGCAGTATTTT. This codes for CASSSKDRWNTDTQYF.

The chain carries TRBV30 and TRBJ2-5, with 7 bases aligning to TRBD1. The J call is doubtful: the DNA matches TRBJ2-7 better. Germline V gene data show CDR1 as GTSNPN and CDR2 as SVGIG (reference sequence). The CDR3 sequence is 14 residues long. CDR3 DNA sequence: TGTGCCTGGAGTGTAAGAGGGGGCGTTTACGAGCAGTACTTC. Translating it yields CAWSVRGGVYEQYF.

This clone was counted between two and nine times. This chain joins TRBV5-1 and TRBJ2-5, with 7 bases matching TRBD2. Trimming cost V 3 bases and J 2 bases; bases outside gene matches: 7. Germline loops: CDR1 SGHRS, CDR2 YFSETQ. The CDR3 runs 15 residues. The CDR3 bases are TGCGCCAGCAGCTCTAATACGGGGGGACAAGAGACCCAGTACTTC. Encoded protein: CASSSNTGGQETQYF.

The CDR3 sequence is CASSSRLAGDHEQFF. The CDR3, as DNA: TGTGCCAGCAGCTCACGACTAGCGGGAGATCATGAGCAGTTCTTC. This rearrangement joins TRBV7-8 to TRBJ2-1, with 12 bases lining up with TRBD2. Germline loops: CDR1 SGHVS, CDR2 FQNEAQ. With V trimmed by 4 bases and J by 8 bases, 6 bases remained unmatched. The CDR3 length is 15 residues.